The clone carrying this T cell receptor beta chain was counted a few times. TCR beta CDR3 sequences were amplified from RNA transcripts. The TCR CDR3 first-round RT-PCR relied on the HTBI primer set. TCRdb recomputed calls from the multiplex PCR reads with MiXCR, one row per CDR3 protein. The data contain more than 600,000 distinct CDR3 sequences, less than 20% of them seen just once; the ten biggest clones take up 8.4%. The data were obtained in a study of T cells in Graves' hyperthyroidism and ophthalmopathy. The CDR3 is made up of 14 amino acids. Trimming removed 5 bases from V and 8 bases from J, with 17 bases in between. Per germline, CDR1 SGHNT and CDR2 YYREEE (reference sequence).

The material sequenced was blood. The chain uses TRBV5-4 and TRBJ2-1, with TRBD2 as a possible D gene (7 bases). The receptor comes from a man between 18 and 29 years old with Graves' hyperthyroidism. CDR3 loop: CASSTGGPEDEQFF. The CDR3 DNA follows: TGTGCCAGCAGTACGGGGGGCCCCGAAGATGAGCAGTTCTTC. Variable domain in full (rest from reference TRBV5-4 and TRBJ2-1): ETGVTQSPTHLIKTRGQQVTLRCSSQSGHNTVSWYQQALGQGPQFIFQYYREEENGRGNFPPRFSGLQFPNYSSELNVNALELDDSALYLCASSTGGPEDEQFFGPGTRLTVL.